This passage covers 22 T cell receptor beta chains from one sample sequenced in a study of cytomegalovirus exposure and HLA in healthy donors. The PCR was carried out with 60 Vbeta primers and 13 Jbeta primers. TCRdb keeps only in-frame clones here, not all; method: immunoSEQ multiplex PCR. The sample lists 100,000 or so clones, about an eighth occurring once. What was sequenced was PBMCs. All receptors derive from a man aged 40-49 years in good health and CMV-seropositive.

This clone was detected only a few times. The V gene is TRBV6-5, the J gene TRBJ1-1, with unresolved D. Trimming pared 5 bases from V and 5 bases from J, leaving 15 bases between. Per the germline V gene, CDR1 is MNHEY and CDR2 is SVGAGI. The CDR3 length is 14 residues. Written as DNA, the CDR3 is TGTGCCAGCAGTCCTTCATTCGGGGTTACTGAAGCTTTCTTT. As protein: CASSPSFGVTEAFF.

A few counts support this clone. V and J are TRBV6-5 and TRBJ1-3, with D unresolved. V dropped 6 bases and J dropped 0 bases, with 12 bases sitting between them. The germline gives CDR1 MNHEY, CDR2 SVGAGI. This CDR3 has 15 amino acids. This CDR3 is CASSLLASSGNTIYF. CDR3 in DNA: TGTGCCAGCAGCCTATTAGCCAGCTCTGGAAACACCATATATTTT.

To note about this clone: Other nucleotide sequences in the sample specify the same CDR3. As DNA, the CDR3 is TGTGCCAGCAGTTTTAGAGAAAACTATGGCTACACCTTC. This encodes CASSFRENYGYTF. The chain carries TRBV27 and TRBJ1-2; no clear D. Germline V CDR1 and CDR2: MNHEY, SMNVEV (reference sequence). The CDR3 loop spans 13 amino acids. The V and J ends lost 3 bases and 2 bases respectively, with 7 bases between them.

This clone was seen only a few times. V usage is TRBV6-1 and J usage is TRBJ1-5, with D maybe TRBD1 (6 bases). V was shortened by 2 bases and J by 4 bases, with 9 bases between the two germline ends. This CDR3 contains 14 residues. Germline CDR1 reads MNHNS; CDR2 reads SASEGT. CDR3 coding DNA: TGTGCCAGCAGTGAAAAGGGGGGGAATCAGCCCCAGCATTTT. Its translation: CASSEKGGNQPQHF.

This clone was observed a few times. The genes are TRBV28 and TRBJ2-7; tentative D call: TRBD2 (6 bases). CDR1 MDHEN and CDR2 SYDVKM come from the germline V gene. The CDR3 is 14 residues long. Trimming took off 6 bases at V and 3 bases at J, with 15 bases between the two ends. CDR3 nucleotide sequence: TGTGCCAGCAGCCCTCCCGGCGGGATCTACGAGCAGTACTTC. Its protein product is CASSPPGGIYEQYF.

This clone has a handful of counts. This chain uses TRBV27 with TRBJ2-7; 11 nucleotides line up with TRBD2. This CDR3 is 16 amino acids long. V trimming: 7 bases; J trimming: 2 bases; junction bases outside the gene matches: 10. The germline gives CDR1 MNHEY, CDR2 SMNVEV (reference sequence). CDR3 region: CASKLLAGGTTYEQYF. The CDR3 bases are TGTGCCAGCAAACTTTTAGCGGGAGGGACAACCTACGAGCAGTACTTC.

The chain uses TRBV29-1 and TRBJ2-2, with unresolved D. V was shortened by 6 bases and J by 2 bases, with 19 bases between the two germline ends. The germline V gene encodes CDR1 SQVTM and CDR2 ANQGSEA. This CDR3 is built from 16 residues. The CDR3 DNA is TGCAGCGTACCCCGTCCAGGATCCATAAACACCGGGGAGCTGTTTTTT. Protein product: CSVPRPGSINTGELFF.

The chain links TRBV25-1 to TRBJ2-7; possibly TRBD2 for D (6 bases). The CDR3 sequence is 11 residues long. The V end was cut by 5 bases, the J end by 6 bases, with 8 bases between. The germline V gene has CDR1 MGHDK and CDR2 SYGVNS. CDR3 protein: CASSRDSEQYF. CDR3 coding DNA: TGTGCCAGCAGTCGGGACTCCGAGCAGTACTTC.

The chain carries TRBV5-1 and TRBJ1-1; 7 bases are a match to TRBD1. V dropped 4 bases and J dropped 1; count of bases not matched to a gene: 4. The germline V gene encodes CDR1 SGHRS and CDR2 YFSETQ. The CDR3 covers 14 residues. The CDR3 region has the DNA TGCGCCAGCAGCCCCCAGGGGGGGAACACTGAAGCTTTCTTT. It translates to CASSPQGGNTEAFF.

This clone was picked up a small number of times. This sequence joins TRBV7-9 and TRBJ2-1, with D possibly matching TRBD2 (6 bases). This CDR3 is built from 12 residues. The V end lost 11 bases, the J end lost 1 base, and 9 bases lay between the germline ends. Germline lookup yields CDR1 SEHNR and CDR2 FQNEAQ (reference sequence). The CDR3 spells CASGTSYNEQFF. The DNA for the CDR3 is TGTGCCTCCGGGACTTCCTACAATGAGCAGTTCTTC.

J is TRBJ1-1 and V is TRBV4-1, with a tentative D call TRBD1 (6 bases). The germline V and J ends were trimmed by 6 bases and 1 base, with 12 bases remaining between them. The CDR3 is made up of 14 amino acids. Looked up from germline, CDR1 is MGHRA and CDR2 is YSYEKL. The CDR3, as DNA: TGCGCCAGCAGACTTATCAGGGGGAACACTGAAGCTTTCTTT. Its protein is CASRLIRGNTEAFF.

The chain is built from TRBV5-1 and TRBJ2-7, with D possibly being TRBD1 (5 bases). The germline V gene has CDR1 SGHRS and CDR2 YFSETQ. The CDR3 sequence is 15 residues long. The V and J ends lost 0 bases and 3 bases respectively, with 13 bases between them. CDR3 loop: CASSLAPQDYYEQYF. DNA for the CDR3: TGCGCCAGCAGCTTGGCCCCACAGGATTACTACGAGCAGTACTTC. Looking up the rest from reference TRBV5-1 and TRBJ2-7 gives the full variable domain: KAGVTQTPRYLIKTRGQQVTLSCSPISGHRSVSWYQQTPGQGLQFLFEYFSETQRNKGNFPGRFSGRQFSNSRSEMNVSTLELGDSALYLCASSLAPQDYYEQYFGPGTRLTVT.

The chain carries TRBV5-1 and TRBJ2-3, with TRBD2 matching over 8 bases. Germline V gives CDR1 SGHRS, CDR2 YFSETQ. Unmatched junction bases numbered 7, after V lost 2 bases and J lost 5 bases. The CDR3 covers 15 residues. CDR3 sequence: CASSFLRREEDTQYF. The DNA for the CDR3 is TGCGCCAGCAGCTTTCTGAGGCGGGAGGAAGATACGCAGTATTTT.

This clone was seen a handful of times. V and J are TRBV6-5 and TRBJ1-4; 11 bases agree with TRBD1. Per the germline V gene, CDR1 is MNHEY and CDR2 is SVGAGI. V shed 2 bases and J 7 bases; nucleotides not matched to a gene: 0. CDR3 length equals 14 residues. The CDR3 loop reads CASSYGTGGEKLFF. CDR3 nucleotide sequence: TGTGCCAGCAGTTACGGGACAGGGGGTGAAAAACTGTTTTTT.

CDR3 nucleotides: TGTGCCAGCAGTGGTGTACTACGATACAATGAGCAGTTCTTC. Its protein is CASSGVLRYNEQFF. This rearrangement joins TRBV6-1 to TRBJ2-1, with D unclear. From germline, CDR1 is MNHNS and CDR2 SASEGT. This CDR3 has 14 amino acids. With 4 bases removed from V and 4 bases from J, the gap between germline ends came to 11 bases.

The chain employs TRBV4-1 and TRBJ2-7, with a weak D call TRBD1 (6 bases). V dropped 4 bases and J dropped 5 bases, with 18 bases sitting between them. Germline V CDR1 and CDR2: MGHRA, YSYEKL. The CDR3 is made up of 15 amino acids. In DNA, the CDR3 is TGCGCCAGCAGCCCCCAAAATCCCAGGGGCCACGAGCAGTACTTC. Protein product: CASSPQNPRGHEQYF.

This clone was detected a few times. The chain has TRBV11-3 and TRBJ2-1; D possibly corresponds to TRBD2 (6 bases). Trimming removed 8 bases at V and 5 bases at J, with 16 bases between. The CDR3 runs to 14 residues. Germline CDR1 and CDR2: SGHNT and YENEEA. This CDR3 is CASSGVEDNNEQFF. Here the CDR3 DNA reads TGTGCCAGCTCGGGGGTGGAGGATAACAATGAGCAGTTCTTC.

This chain connects TRBV7-9 to TRBJ1-1; no clear D gene. Trimming cost V 5 bases and J 4 bases, with 11 bases left between them. Looked up from germline, CDR1 is SEHNR and CDR2 is FQNEAQ (reference sequence). There are 13 residues in the CDR3. The CDR3 region has the DNA TGTGCCAGCAGCCCCTCGGCGGTCACTGAAGCTTTCTTT. It specifies CASSPSAVTEAFF.

The rearrangement uses TRBV10-1 and TRBJ1-6, with D uncertain. V dropped 5 bases and J dropped 10 bases, with 12 bases sitting between them. The CDR3 is 13 residues long. Germline lookup yields CDR1 WNHNN and CDR2 SYGVQD (reference sequence). Here the CDR3 DNA reads TGCGCCAGCAGTCCTGGGCCTGCCTCACCCCTCCACTTT. Protein sequence: CASSPGPASPLHF.

This clone was seen only a few times. At one end, the junction sequence differs from germline, possibly due to a read error. This chain connects TRBV30 to TRBJ1-4; D is possibly TRBD1 (5 bases). The CDR3 is 13 amino acids. The germline V gene has CDR1 GTSNPN and CDR2 SVGIG (reference sequence). CDR3 nucleotides: TGTGCCTGGAATCAGGGAGGGAAGGAAACACTGTTTTTT. Its translation: CAWNQGGKETLFF.

The chain joins TRBV4-3 to TRBJ2-3; no clear D gene. V was trimmed by 4 bases and J by 0 bases, leaving 17 bases between them. The CDR3 sequence is 17 residues long. In germline, CDR1 is LGHNA, CDR2 YSLEER. This CDR3 is CASSPEIRGVSTDTQYF. CDR3 nucleotides: TGCGCCAGCAGCCCAGAGATCAGAGGAGTTAGCACAGATACGCAGTATTTT.

The V and J genes are TRBV11-3 and TRBJ2-7; D possibly corresponds to TRBD2 (5 bases). V gave up 0 bases and J gave up 3 bases, with 6 bases separating them. The CDR3 runs to 13 residues. The V gene's germline CDR1 is SGHNT and CDR2 YENEEA. This CDR3 is CASSLEAGYEQYF. The CDR3 region has the DNA TGTGCCAGCAGCTTAGAGGCGGGCTACGAGCAGTACTTC.